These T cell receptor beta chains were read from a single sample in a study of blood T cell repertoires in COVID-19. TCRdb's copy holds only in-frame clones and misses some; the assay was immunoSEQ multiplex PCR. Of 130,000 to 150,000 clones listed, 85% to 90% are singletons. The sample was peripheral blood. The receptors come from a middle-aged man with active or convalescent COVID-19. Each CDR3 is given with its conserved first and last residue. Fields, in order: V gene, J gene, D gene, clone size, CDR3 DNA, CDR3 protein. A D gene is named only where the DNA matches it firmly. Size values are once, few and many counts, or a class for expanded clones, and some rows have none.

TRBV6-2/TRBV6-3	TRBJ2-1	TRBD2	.	TGTGCCAGCAGTGGAAGCCGGGACCTGGATCGGGAGGGGCTATACAATGAGCAGTTCTTC	CASSGSRDLDREGLYNEQFF
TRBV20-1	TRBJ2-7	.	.	TGCAGTGCGGGGAGGCGGGACGAGCAGTACTTC	CSAGRRDEQYF
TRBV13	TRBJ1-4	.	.	TGTGCCAGCAGCTCGGACAGCGCGGGTCGTGAAAAACTGTTTTTT	CASSSDSAGREKLFF
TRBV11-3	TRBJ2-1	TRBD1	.	TGTGCCAGCAGCCTCTCAGGGGGCCCCTACAATGAGCAGTTCTTC	CASSLSGGPYNEQFF
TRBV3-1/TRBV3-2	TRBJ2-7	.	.	TGTGCCAGCAGCCTTCAACCGGGAGTTAACGAGCAGTACTTC	CASSLQPGVNEQYF
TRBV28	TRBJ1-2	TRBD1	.	TGTGCCAGCAGTTTATATCACAGGGGGAACGGCTACACCTTC	CASSLYHRGNGYTF
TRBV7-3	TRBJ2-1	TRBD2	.	TGTGCCAGCAGCTTAATGGGGGCTAGCGGGAGTCATGAGCAGTTCTTC	CASSLMGASGSHEQFF
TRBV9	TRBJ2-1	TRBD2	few	TGTGCCAGCAGCGCTAGCGGGACCTACAATGAGCAGTTCTTC	CASSASGTYNEQFF
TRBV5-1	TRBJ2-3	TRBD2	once	TGCGCCAGCAGCTTGACGGCTAGCGGGAGACCAGATACGCAGTATTTT	CASSLTASGRPDTQYF
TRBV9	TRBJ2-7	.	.	TGTGCCAGCAGCGCCGGACAGCGAGCCTACGAGCAGTACTTC	CASSAGQRAYEQYF
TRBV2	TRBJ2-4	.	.	TGTGCCAGCAGACCTATGAGGGTCAACATTCAGTACTTC	CASRPMRVNIQYF
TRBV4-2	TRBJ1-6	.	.	TGTGCCAGCAGCCAAGATCATGCCAGGGCGAATTCACCCCTCCACTTT	CASSQDHARANSPLHF
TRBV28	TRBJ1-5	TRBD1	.	TGTGCCAGCAGTTTGACAGGGGGTTGGCAGCCCCAGCATTTT	CASSLTGGWQPQHF
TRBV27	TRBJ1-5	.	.	TGTGCCAGCAGTCCAAAAGGACAGCTGCCCCAGCATTTT	CASSPKGQLPQHF
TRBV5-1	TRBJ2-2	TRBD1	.	TGCGCCAGCGGAGGGACAGGGAACACCGGGGAGCTGTTTTTT	CASGGTGNTGELFF
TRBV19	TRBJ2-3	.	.	TGTGCCAGTAGTATAGGGCCTCAGGGGATCACAGATACGCAGTATTTT	CASSIGPQGITDTQYF
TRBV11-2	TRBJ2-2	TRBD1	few	TGTGCCAGCAGCTCCCGGACAGGACTGAACACCGGGGAGCTGTTTTTT	CASSSRTGLNTGELFF
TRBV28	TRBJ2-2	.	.	TGTGCCAGCAGTTTCGGCACCCCGGGCACCGGGGAGCTGTTTTTT	CASSFGTPGTGELFF
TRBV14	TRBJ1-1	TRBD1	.	TGTGCCAGCAGCTTAGACAGGGGAACTGAAGCTTTCTTT	CASSLDRGTEAFF
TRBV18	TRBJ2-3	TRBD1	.	TGTGCCAGCTCCCCAGGGACAGGGGGTACAGATACGCAGTATTTT	CASSPGTGGTDTQYF